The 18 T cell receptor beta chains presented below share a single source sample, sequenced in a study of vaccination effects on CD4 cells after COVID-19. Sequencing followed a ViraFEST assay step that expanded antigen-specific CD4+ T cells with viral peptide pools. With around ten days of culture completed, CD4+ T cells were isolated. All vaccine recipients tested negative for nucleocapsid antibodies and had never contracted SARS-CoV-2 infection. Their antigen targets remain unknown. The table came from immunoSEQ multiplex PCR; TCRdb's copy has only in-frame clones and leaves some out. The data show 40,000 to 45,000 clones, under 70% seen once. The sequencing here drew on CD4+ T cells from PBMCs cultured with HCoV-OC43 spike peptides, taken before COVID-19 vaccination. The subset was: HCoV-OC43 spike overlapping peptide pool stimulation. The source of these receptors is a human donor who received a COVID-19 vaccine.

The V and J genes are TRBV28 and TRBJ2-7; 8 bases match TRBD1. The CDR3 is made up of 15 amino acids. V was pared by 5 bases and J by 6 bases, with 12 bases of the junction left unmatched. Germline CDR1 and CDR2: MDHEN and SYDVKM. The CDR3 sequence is CASSAHDGTGGEQYF. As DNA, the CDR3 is TGTGCCAGCAGTGCGCACGACGGGACAGGAGGCGAGCAGTACTTC.

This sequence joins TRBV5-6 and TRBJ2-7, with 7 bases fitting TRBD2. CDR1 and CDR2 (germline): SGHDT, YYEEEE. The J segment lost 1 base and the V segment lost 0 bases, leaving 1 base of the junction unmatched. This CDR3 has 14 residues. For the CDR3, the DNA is TGTGCCAGCAGCTTGGGACTAGCTTCCTACGAGCAGTACTTC. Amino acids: CASSLGLASYEQYF.

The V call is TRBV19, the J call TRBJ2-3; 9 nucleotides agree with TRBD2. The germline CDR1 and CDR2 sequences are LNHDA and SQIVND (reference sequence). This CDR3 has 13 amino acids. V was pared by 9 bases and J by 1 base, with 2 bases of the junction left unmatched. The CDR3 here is CASRTSGTDTQYF. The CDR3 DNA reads TGTGCCAGCCGGACTAGCGGCACAGATACGCAGTATTTT.

The CDR3 protein is CASSLPLDSSGANVLTF. The CDR3 nucleotides are TGTGCCAGTAGTCTGCCTCTGGACAGCTCTGGGGCCAACGTCCTGACTTTC. The rearrangement links TRBV19 to TRBJ2-6; D perhaps matches TRBD1 (6 bases). CDR1 is LNHDA, CDR2 SQIVND, per germline (reference sequence). The V end lost 5 bases, the J end lost 0 bases, and 14 bases lay between the germline ends. CDR3 length: 17 amino acids.

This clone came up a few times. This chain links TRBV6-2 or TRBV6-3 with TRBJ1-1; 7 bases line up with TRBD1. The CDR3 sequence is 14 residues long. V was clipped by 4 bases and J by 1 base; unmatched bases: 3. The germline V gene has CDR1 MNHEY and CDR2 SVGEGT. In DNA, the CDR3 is TGTGCCAGCAGTTCCCGGACAGGGAACACTGAAGCTTTCTTT. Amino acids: CASSSRTGNTEAFF.

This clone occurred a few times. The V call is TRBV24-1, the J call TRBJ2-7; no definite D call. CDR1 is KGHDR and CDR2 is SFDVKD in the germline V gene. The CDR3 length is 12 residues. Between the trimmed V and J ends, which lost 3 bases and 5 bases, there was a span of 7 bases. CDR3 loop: CATSDPLNEQYF. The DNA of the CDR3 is TGTGCCACCAGTGATCCGCTTAACGAGCAGTACTTC.

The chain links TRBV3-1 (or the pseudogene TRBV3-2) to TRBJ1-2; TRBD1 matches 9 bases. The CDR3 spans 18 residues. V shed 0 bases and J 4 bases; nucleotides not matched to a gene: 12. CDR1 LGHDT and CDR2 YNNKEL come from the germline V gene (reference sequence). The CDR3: CASSQDRGQGERIYGYTF. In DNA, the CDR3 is TGTGCCAGCAGCCAAGATAGGGGACAGGGTGAAAGGATCTATGGCTACACCTTC.

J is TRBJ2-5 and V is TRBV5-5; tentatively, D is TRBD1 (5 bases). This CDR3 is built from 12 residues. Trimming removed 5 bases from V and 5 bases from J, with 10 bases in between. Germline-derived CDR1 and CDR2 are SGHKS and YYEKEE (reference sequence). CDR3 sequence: CASSRRVETQYF. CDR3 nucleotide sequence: TGTGCCAGCAGTCGCAGGGTGGAGACCCAGTACTTC.

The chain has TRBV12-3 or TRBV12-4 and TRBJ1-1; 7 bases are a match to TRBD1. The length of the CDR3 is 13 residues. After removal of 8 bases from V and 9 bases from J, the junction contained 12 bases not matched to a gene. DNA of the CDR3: TGTGCCAGCGATGGGGGAGGGGGCGGAAAAGCTTTCTTT. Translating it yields CASDGGGGGKAFF.

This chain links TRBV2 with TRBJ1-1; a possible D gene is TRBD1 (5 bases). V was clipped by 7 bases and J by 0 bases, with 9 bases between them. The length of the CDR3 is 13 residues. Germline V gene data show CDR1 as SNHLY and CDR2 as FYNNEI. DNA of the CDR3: TGTGCCAGCACCACAGGCTTGAACACTGAAGCTTTCTTT. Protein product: CASTTGLNTEAFF.

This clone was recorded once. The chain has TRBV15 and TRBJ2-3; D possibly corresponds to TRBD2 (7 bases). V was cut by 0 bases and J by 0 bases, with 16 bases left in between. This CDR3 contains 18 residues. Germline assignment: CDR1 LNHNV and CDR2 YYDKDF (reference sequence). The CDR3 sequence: CATSREGGGASSTDTQYF. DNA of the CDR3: TGTGCCACCAGCAGAGAAGGGGGAGGGGCCTCTAGCACAGATACGCAGTATTTT. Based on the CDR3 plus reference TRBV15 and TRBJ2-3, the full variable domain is DAMVIQNPRYQVTQFGKPVTLSCSQTLNHNVMYWYQQKSSQAPKLLFHYYDKDFNNEADTPDNFQSRRPNTSFCFLDIRSPGLGDTAMYLCATSREGGGASSTDTQYFGPGTRLTVL.

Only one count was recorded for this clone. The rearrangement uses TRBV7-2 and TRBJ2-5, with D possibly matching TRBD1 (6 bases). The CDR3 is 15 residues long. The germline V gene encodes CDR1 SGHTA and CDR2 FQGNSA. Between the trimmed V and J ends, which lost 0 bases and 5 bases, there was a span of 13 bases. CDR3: CASSLAVQGWETQYF. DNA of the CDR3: TGTGCCAGCAGCTTAGCGGTGCAGGGGTGGGAGACCCAGTACTTC.

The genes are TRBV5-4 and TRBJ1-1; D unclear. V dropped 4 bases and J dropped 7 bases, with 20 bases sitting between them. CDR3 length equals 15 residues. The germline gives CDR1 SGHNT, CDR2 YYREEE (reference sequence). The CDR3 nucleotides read TGTGCCAGCAGCCTGGCCCCTAAGGGCCAGGATGAAGCTTTCTTT. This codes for CASSLAPKGQDEAFF.

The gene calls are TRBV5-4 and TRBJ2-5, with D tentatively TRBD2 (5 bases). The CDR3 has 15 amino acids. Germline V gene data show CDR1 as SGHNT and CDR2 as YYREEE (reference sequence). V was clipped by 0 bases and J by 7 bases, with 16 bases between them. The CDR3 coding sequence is TGTGCCAGCAGCTTGGGTTCGGGGTTAAAGGGGACCCAGTACTTC. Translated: CASSLGSGLKGTQYF.

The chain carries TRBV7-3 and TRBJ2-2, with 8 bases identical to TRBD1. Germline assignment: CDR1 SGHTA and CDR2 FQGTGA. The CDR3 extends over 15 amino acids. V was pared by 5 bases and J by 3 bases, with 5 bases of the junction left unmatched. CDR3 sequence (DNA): TGTGCCAGCAGCCGATCGACAGGGGACACCGGGGAGCTGTTTTTT. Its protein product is CASSRSTGDTGELFF.

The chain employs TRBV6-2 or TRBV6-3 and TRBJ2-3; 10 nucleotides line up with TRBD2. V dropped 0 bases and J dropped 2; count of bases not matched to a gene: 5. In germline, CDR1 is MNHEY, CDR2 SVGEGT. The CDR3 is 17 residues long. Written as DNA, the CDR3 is TGTGCCAGCAGTTACTCTCCCCTAGCGGGAGCCACAGATACGCAGTATTTT. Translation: CASSYSPLAGATDTQYF.

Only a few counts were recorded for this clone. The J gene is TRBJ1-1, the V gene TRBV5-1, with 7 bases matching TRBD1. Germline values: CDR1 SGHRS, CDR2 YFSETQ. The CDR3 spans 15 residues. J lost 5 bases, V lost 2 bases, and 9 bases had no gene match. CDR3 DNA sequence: TGCGCCAGCAGCTTAAGAGAGGGGGCGGGGACTGAAGCTTTCTTT. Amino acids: CASSLREGAGTEAFF.

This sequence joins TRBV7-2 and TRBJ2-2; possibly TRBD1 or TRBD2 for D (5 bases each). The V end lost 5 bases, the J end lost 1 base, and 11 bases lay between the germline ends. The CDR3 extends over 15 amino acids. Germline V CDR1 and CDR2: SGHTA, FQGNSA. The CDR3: CASSLGTLNTGELFF. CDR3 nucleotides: TGTGCCAGCAGCCTCGGGACGTTGAACACCGGGGAGCTGTTTTTT. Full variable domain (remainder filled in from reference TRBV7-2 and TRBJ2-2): GAGVSQSPSNKVTEKGKDVELRCDPISGHTALYWYRQSLGQGLEFLIYFQGNSAPDKSGLPSDRFSAERTGGSVSTLTIQRTQQEDSAVYLCASSLGTLNTGELFFGEGSRLTVL.